These 8 T cell receptor beta chains came from one sample sequenced in a study of human T cells and chemical hapten exposure. TCRdb itself ran the RACE reads through MiXCR, one entry per CDR3 protein. The table shows about 380,000 distinct CDR3 sequences, with 5% to 6.5% occurring only once. Time point denoted: pre-sensitization, week 0. Documented treatment: therapeutic diphenylcyclopropenone sensitization with weekly scalp DPC. Specimen: whole blood, collected in connection with sensitization to the hapten diphenylcyclopropenone (DPC). The receptors originated from a woman in her 50s with alopecia areata. Some clones in this sample may be carry-over from other donors' samples.

This clonotype occurred a few times. The chain recombines TRBV20-1 with TRBJ2-3; D is ambiguous. The V end was cut by 5 bases, the J end by 4 bases, with 16 bases between. The CDR3 totals 14 residues. The germline gives CDR1 DFQATT, CDR2 SNEGSKA (reference sequence). In DNA form, the CDR3 reads TGCAGTGCTCATCAGCGATTTCTCGCAGATACGCAGTATTTT. Its protein is CSAHQRFLADTQYF.

This clonotype was seen ten or more times. The rearrangement uses TRBV10-3 and TRBJ2-3, with 7 bases aligning to TRBD2. The ends lost 0 bases at V and 2 bases at J; junction bases unmatched: 5. Germline V gene data show CDR1 as ENHRY and CDR2 as SYGVKD. CDR3 length: 16 residues. This CDR3 is CAISESGGPFTDTQYF. The CDR3 DNA reads as TGTGCCATCAGTGAGTCGGGAGGGCCATTCACAGATACGCAGTATTTT.

This chain links TRBV29-1 with TRBJ2-1; D may be TRBD1 or TRBD2 (6 bases each). The CDR3 sequence is 14 residues long. CDR1 and CDR2 from the germline V gene are SQVTM and ANQGSEA. Trimming cost V 1 base and J 2 bases, with 9 bases left between them. CDR3 protein: CSVEGGATYNEQFF. CDR3 nucleotide sequence: TGCAGCGTTGAAGGGGGGGCGACCTACAATGAGCAGTTCTTC.

This chain joins TRBV20-1 and TRBJ2-3; D not resolved. The CDR3 length is 13 residues. Trimming stripped 4 bases from V and 2 bases from J, with 10 bases between. Germline values: CDR1 DFQATT, CDR2 SNEGSKA (reference sequence). The CDR3 DNA follows: TGCAGTGCTACTAGGGAATACACAGATACGCAGTATTTT. Its protein product is CSATREYTDTQYF.

This clonotype was detected ten times or more. This chain uses TRBV12-3 or TRBV12-4 with TRBJ2-6; D is unresolved. V lost 5 bases and J lost 3, with 8 bases in between. The CDR3 is made up of 14 amino acids. CDR3: CASSPNGGANVLTF. The CDR3 DNA is TGTGCCAGCAGTCCTAATGGTGGGGCCAACGTCCTGACTTTC.

This clonotype was picked up a small number of times. V usage is TRBV2 and J usage is TRBJ2-1, with D possibly being TRBD2 (6 bases). The CDR3 sequence is 12 residues long. Trimming shortened V by 8 bases and J by 12 bases, and 17 bases separated the two germline ends. Germline CDR1 and CDR2: SNHLY and FYNNEI. The CDR3 sequence is CASSIWGGAQFF. CDR3 DNA sequence: TGTGCCAGCTCCATTTGGGGCGGGGCGCAGTTCTTC. Filled out from reference TRBV2 and TRBJ2-1, the complete variable domain reads EPEVTQTPSHQVTQMGQEVILRCVPISNHLYFYWYRQILGQKVEFLVSFYNNEISEKSEIFDDQFSVERPDGSNFTLKIRSTKLEDSAMYFCASSIWGGAQFFGPGTRLTVL.

This clonotype appeared many times. The chain links TRBV12-3 or TRBV12-4 to TRBJ1-1, with D maybe TRBD1 (5 bases). Trimming pared 1 base from V and 1 base from J, leaving 13 bases between. CDR3 length: 16 amino acids. In DNA form, the CDR3 reads TGTGCCAGCAGTTTAGGTGGGGGGGGAAGGAACACTGAAGCTTTCTTT. Translation gives CASSLGGGGRNTEAFF.

This clonotype occurred a few times. The chain employs TRBV27 and TRBJ1-2; no clear D gene. This CDR3 is built from 15 residues. V gave up 0 bases and J gave up 8 bases, with 16 bases separating them. In germline, CDR1 is MNHEY, CDR2 SMNVEV (reference sequence). The CDR3 sequence: CASSLSPVPSGGYTF. The DNA for the CDR3 is TGTGCCAGCAGTTTATCCCCCGTTCCATCGGGAGGCTACACCTTC.